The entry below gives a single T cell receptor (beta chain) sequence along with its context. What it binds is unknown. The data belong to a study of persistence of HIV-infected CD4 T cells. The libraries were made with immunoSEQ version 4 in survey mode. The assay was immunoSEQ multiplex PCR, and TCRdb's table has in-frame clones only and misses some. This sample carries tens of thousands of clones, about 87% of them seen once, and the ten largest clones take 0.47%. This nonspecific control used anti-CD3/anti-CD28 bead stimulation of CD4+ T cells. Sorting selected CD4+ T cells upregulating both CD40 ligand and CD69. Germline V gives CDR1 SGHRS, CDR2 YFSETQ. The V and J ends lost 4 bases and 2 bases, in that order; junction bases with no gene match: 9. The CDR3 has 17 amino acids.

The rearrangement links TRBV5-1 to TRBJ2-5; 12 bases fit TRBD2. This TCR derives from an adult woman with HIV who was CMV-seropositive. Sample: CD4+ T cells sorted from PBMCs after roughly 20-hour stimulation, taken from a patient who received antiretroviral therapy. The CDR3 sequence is CASSPGWGTSGQETQYF. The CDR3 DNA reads TGCGCCAGCAGCCCAGGGTGGGGGACTAGCGGGCAAGAGACCCAGTACTTC.